This T cell receptor beta chain comes out of a study of cytomegalovirus exposure and HLA in healthy donors. Findings and caveats of the study: Published work reported that the classifier diagnosed cytomegalovirus status with high specificity and sensitivity. Most TCR sequences proved rare, with some public TCRs found in many donors.

As for this clone: The antigen is undetermined.

Both 60 Vbeta primers and 13 Jbeta primers went into the PCR. Using immunoSEQ multiplex PCR, the repertoire was profiled, and TCRdb retains in-frame clones only, with some absent. The sample shows under 200,000 clones, approximately 79% of them seen only once. The clonotype comes from a woman aged 40 to 50 in good health and CMV-seronegative. The sequenced sample was PBMCs.

CDR3 sequence reads: CASSLGLVPNNEQFF. The DNA of the CDR3 is TGTGCCAGCAGCTTAGGGCTAGTCCCAAACAATGAGCAGTTCTTC. The V call is TRBV13, the J call TRBJ2-1; D not resolved. The CDR3 has 15 residues. CDR1 is PRHDT and CDR2 is FYEKMQ in the germline V gene (reference sequence). The V and J ends lost 0 bases and 5 bases respectively, with 11 bases between them.